Listed here is a single TCR beta chain. The sample belongs to a study of T cells after yellow fever vaccination. A single record per CDR3 protein comes from TCRdb applying MiXCR to the 5' RACE reads. The profile shows approximately 510,000 distinct CDR3 sequences, roughly a fifth of them singletons. V lost 3 bases, J lost 2 bases, and 6 bases stayed unmatched. The CDR3 is made up of 16 amino acids. Germline CDR1 is SGHTA and CDR2 is FQGNSA. The sequencing here drew on PBMCs, taken approximately 20 days after the first yellow fever vaccination. This clonotype originated in a man between 18 and 29 years old who received the YFV17D yellow fever vaccine. The chain joins TRBV7-2 to TRBJ2-2, with 7 bases aligning to TRBD2. The CDR3: CASSFPGLTNTGELFF. The DNA of the CDR3 is TGTGCCAGCAGCTTCCCGGGACTAACCAACACCGGGGAGCTGTTTTTT.